This TCR beta chain is from a study of T cells in Graves' hyperthyroidism and ophthalmopathy. Study-level results: Ophthalmopathy was identified by the model a median about 6.4 months ahead of onset. Most thyroid clonotypes with frequency above 0.001 were detected in blood.

TCR beta CDR3 sequences were amplified from RNA transcripts. Carried out on the TCR CDR3, a first-round RT-PCR used the HTBI primer set. MiXCR, run by TCRdb on the multiplex PCR reads, gives a single entry per CDR3 protein. The sample lists hundreds of thousands of distinct CDR3 sequences; just under 45% were seen once. Germline V gene data show CDR1 as SGHRS and CDR2 as YFSETQ. The CDR3 length is 12 residues. The ends were cut back, 0 bases at V and 14 bases at J, with 9 bases in the middle. As for this clonotype: Antigen: not known.

J is TRBJ1-6 and V is TRBV5-1; no definite D call. This clonotype was sampled from an adult man with Graves' disease, either hyperthyroidism or ophthalmopathy (not recorded which). Material for sequencing was peripheral blood or thyroid tissue (not recorded which). The CDR3 DNA is TGCGCCAGCAGCTTGGAGGGTTTGGCCCTCCACTTT. Its protein product is CASSLEGLALHF.